This T cell receptor (beta chain) was sequenced for a study of blood T cell repertoires in COVID-19. Study context: Material from acute and convalescent COVID-19 was sourced from the United States, Italy and Spain.

In the source study's methods: Reference gene primer amplification in the assay estimated nucleated cell counts. Assay: immunoSEQ multiplex PCR; the TCRdb copy retains only in-frame clones and omits some. V, J and clone size are taken as reported in that table, and D and trimming were inferred from the DNA itself. The sample includes about 320,000 clones, approximately 90% seen only once; the top ten take 1.5% to 2%. The Seattle site enrolled patients during active infection and followed them longitudinally. This CDR3 is 13 amino acids long. The germline gives CDR1 SGHVS, CDR2 FNYEAQ. J was trimmed by 7 bases and V by 2 bases; bases with no gene match: 2.

The TCR sequence derives from a woman aged 25 to 39 with COVID-19, enrolled during active disease. The specimen was peripheral blood. This sequence joins TRBV7-6 and TRBJ1-5; TRBD1 matches 7 bases. DNA of the CDR3: TGTGCCAGCAGCTTACGACAGGGCCAGCCCCAGCATTTT. The encoded protein is CASSLRQGQPQHF.